These 32 T cell receptor beta chains were all obtained from the same sample, sequenced in a study of beta chain features in type 1 diabetes. Points from the study as a whole: Within each of all four CD4+ subsets, Type 1 diabetes patients had TCRB CDR3s that were moderately but significantly shorter.

These receptors have no known antigen. Expressed TCRB transcripts were sequenced, since all the RNA that had been isolated was reverse transcribed. The method was immunoSEQ multiplex PCR; TCRdb's version includes in-frame clones alone and lacks a portion of them. The repertoire consists of hundreds of thousands of clones, with over 13% occurring once and the leading ten covering approximately 0.039%. The sequencing sample was made of naive CD4+ T cells from blood. These TCRs come from a young man with type 1 diabetes.

This clone was seen a few times. CDR3 nucleotides: TGTGCCAGCAGCGTAGGCCAACTCGCTAACTATGGCTACACCTTC. It translates to CASSVGQLANYGYTF. The chain employs TRBV9 and TRBJ1-2; D call uncertain. The CDR3 totals 15 residues. V was pared by 0 bases and J by 0 bases, with 9 bases between. Germline V gene sequence: CDR1 SGDLS, CDR2 YYNGEE.

CDR3 residues: CASSLVGGGLSGNGETQYF. The CDR3, as DNA: TGTGCCAGCAGCTTAGTAGGAGGGGGACTAAGCGGGAACGGAGAGACCCAGTACTTC. This chain links TRBV7-9 with TRBJ2-5, with D tentatively TRBD2 (7 bases). CDR3 size: 19 residues. Germline values: CDR1 SEHNR, CDR2 FQNEAQ (reference sequence). Trimming pared 1 base from V and 4 bases from J, leaving 25 bases between. Full variable domain (outside the CDR3, taken from reference TRBV7-9 and TRBJ2-5): DTGVSQNPRHKITKRGQNVTFRCDPISEHNRLYWYRQTLGQGPEFLTYFQNEAQLEKSRLLSDRFSAERPKGSFSTLEIQRTEQGDSAMYLCASSLVGGGLSGNGETQYFGPGTRLLVL.

The chain employs TRBV2 and TRBJ1-1, with 7 nucleotides matching TRBD1. Germline values: CDR1 SNHLY, CDR2 FYNNEI. With V trimmed by 6 bases and J by 1 base, 2 bases remained unmatched. The CDR3 extends over 13 amino acids. CDR3 nucleotides: TGTGCCAGCAGCAGGGGGACGAACACTGAAGCTTTCTTT. Amino acids: CASSRGTNTEAFF.

This clone was counted only a few times. In the same sample, other DNA sequences code for this CDR3. The chain combines TRBV29-1 with TRBJ1-1; D not certain. V was shortened by 0 bases and J by 5 bases, with 10 bases between the two germline ends. CDR1 SQVTM and CDR2 ANQGSEA come from the germline V gene. The CDR3 has 13 amino acids. CDR3 bases: TGCAGCGTTGAAGAACCCCGCGGGACTGAAGCTTTCTTT. Amino acids: CSVEEPRGTEAFF. Full variable domain (missing parts from reference TRBV29-1 and TRBJ1-1): SAVISQKPSRDICQRGTSLTIQCQVDSQVTMMFWYRQQPGQSLTLIATANQGSEATYESGFVIDKFPISRPNLTFSTLTVSNMSPEDSSIYLCSVEEPRGTEAFFGQGTRLTVV.

This clone was observed a few times. J is TRBJ2-3 and V is TRBV15; 8 bases are shared with TRBD1. The CDR3 runs 14 residues. V was pared by 8 bases and J by 4 bases, with 8 bases of the junction left unmatched. Looked up from germline, CDR1 is LNHNV and CDR2 is YYDKDF (reference sequence). As DNA, the CDR3 is TGTGCCACCTCTCAGGACAGGGTTGCAGATACGCAGTATTTT. Amino acids: CATSQDRVADTQYF.

The chain recombines TRBV11-2 with TRBJ2-5; D is perhaps TRBD2 (5 bases). The V gene lost 5 bases and the J gene lost 5 bases, with 21 bases spanning the gap. Germline V lookup: CDR1 SGHAT, CDR2 FQNNGV. The CDR3 spans 16 residues. CDR3 nucleotide sequence: TGTGCCAGCAGCCAGAGGGTGGCAACAGCAAGGGAGACCCAGTACTTC. Translated, it gives CASSQRVATARETQYF.

This clone was seen only a few times. The chain couples TRBV7-9 to TRBJ2-3; TRBD2 matches 13 bases. Germline V gene lookup returns CDR1 SEHNR and CDR2 FQNEAQ (reference sequence). This CDR3 contains 17 residues. V lost 4 bases, J lost 6 bases, and 10 bases stayed unmatched. The CDR3 loop is CASSSGTSGTRTDTQYF. The CDR3 region has the DNA TGTGCCAGCAGCTCCGGGACTAGCGGGACCCGAACGGATACGCAGTATTTT.

The gene calls are TRBV9 and TRBJ2-1; 9 nucleotides agree with TRBD2. V was clipped by 3 bases and J by 0 bases; unmatched bases: 16. There are 20 residues in the CDR3. The germline V gene encodes CDR1 SGDLS and CDR2 YYNGEE. The CDR3 nucleotides read TGTGCCAGCAGCGGAGCGGGGGGCCCCCTTAGCCCCCGCTCCTACAATGAGCAGTTCTTC. As protein: CASSGAGGPLSPRSYNEQFF.

This clone was counted a few times. V is TRBV9 and J is TRBJ2-4; no firm D call. V was shortened by 4 bases and J by 7 bases, with 15 bases between the two germline ends. The germline V gene has CDR1 SGDLS and CDR2 YYNGEE. This CDR3 has 14 residues. The CDR3, as DNA: TGTGCCAGCAGCTTACGGCCTTTACCGAACATTCAGTACTTC. This translates into CASSLRPLPNIQYF.

The CDR3 spells CASSLSKGEQFF. The CDR3 DNA reads as TGTGCCAGCAGCTTATCAAAGGGTGAGCAGTTCTTC. The rearrangement uses TRBV7-3 and TRBJ2-1; no firm D call. Trimming removed 2 bases at V and 9 bases at J, with 8 bases between. CDR3 size: 12 residues. Germline values: CDR1 SGHTA, CDR2 FQGTGA.

The table lists this clone with a few counts. The chain recombines TRBV7-9 with TRBJ2-7; D may be TRBD1 (5 bases). Germline loops: CDR1 SEHNR, CDR2 FQNEAQ (reference sequence). Trimming took 5 bases from V and 0 from J, leaving 11 bases between them. The CDR3 is 14 residues long. Here the CDR3 reads CASSTRQTSYEQYF. The DNA of the CDR3 is TGTGCCAGCAGCACCCGACAGACCTCCTACGAGCAGTACTTC.

On this clone: The same CDR3 also results from other DNA sequences found in this sample. This chain connects TRBV29-1 to TRBJ2-2, with 7 bases aligning to TRBD1. Germline V gives CDR1 SQVTM, CDR2 ANQGSEA. This CDR3 has 13 residues. After removal of 4 bases from V and 1 base from J, the junction contained 0 bases not matched to a gene. CDR3 loop: CSVGQGNTGELFF. In nucleotides, the CDR3 is TGCAGCGTTGGACAGGGGAACACCGGGGAGCTGTTTTTT.

The sample holds a few counts of this clone. The genes are TRBV27 and TRBJ2-5; 9 positions agree with TRBD2. The trim removed 1 base at V and 6 bases at J, leaving 21 bases unmatched. Germline-derived CDR1 and CDR2 are MNHEY and SMNVEV (reference sequence). The CDR3 consists of 20 residues. The DNA of the CDR3 is TGTGCCAGCAGTTTATTAGCCAGCGGGGGGCCTACGCCTGTTCTTAAGACCCAGTACTTC. Amino acid sequence: CASSLLASGGPTPVLKTQYF.

This chain links TRBV5-1 with TRBJ2-7; D not resolved. The CDR3 is 13 residues long. V was pared by 0 bases and J by 5 bases, with 9 bases between. Germline CDR1 and CDR2: SGHRS and YFSETQ. The CDR3 nucleotides are TGCGCCAGCAGCTTGGAGGCTGGCGACGAGCAGTACTTC. Translating gives CASSLEAGDEQYF.

This clone was counted a few times. The genes are TRBV5-1 and TRBJ1-4, with a tentative D call TRBD1 (5 bases). V dropped 3 bases and J dropped 5 bases, with 5 bases sitting between them. Germline loops: CDR1 SGHRS, CDR2 YFSETQ. The CDR3 totals 12 residues. CDR3 sequence: CASSSGNEKLFF. The CDR3 bases are TGCGCCAGCAGCTCAGGGAATGAAAAACTGTTTTTT. The full variable domain, with the rest looked up from reference TRBV5-1 and TRBJ1-4, is KAGVTQTPRYLIKTRGQQVTLSCSPISGHRSVSWYQQTPGQGLQFLFEYFSETQRNKGNFPGRFSGRQFSNSRSEMNVSTLELGDSALYLCASSSGNEKLFFGSGTQLSVL.

This clone was found a few times. The rearrangement links TRBV14 to TRBJ2-7; 11 bases are a match to TRBD2. Germline V CDR1 and CDR2: SGHDN, FVKESK. This CDR3 region has 17 residues. The ends lost 6 bases at V and 5 bases at J; junction bases unmatched: 15. The CDR3 DNA is TGTGCCAGCAGGCTTTCAGGGGCTAGCGGGAGGTTCAACGAGCAGTACTTC. This encodes CASRLSGASGRFNEQYF.

This clone turned up a few times. The CDR3 DNA is TGTGCCAGCAGGGCGCAGGGGCGCGGGAATCAGCCCCAGCATTTT. Its translation is CASRAQGRGNQPQHF. This chain uses TRBV28 with TRBJ1-5; D perhaps matches TRBD1 (6 bases). The CDR3 runs 15 residues. V shed 6 bases and J shed 4 bases, with 16 bases lying between them. Germline loops: CDR1 MDHEN, CDR2 SYDVKM.

This clone has a handful of counts. This chain connects TRBV29-1 to TRBJ2-2; no clear D. Trimming left V 1 base short and J 1 base short, with 7 bases between. The length of the CDR3 is 14 residues. CDR1 is SQVTM and CDR2 is ANQGSEA in the germline V gene. This CDR3 is CSVEVGGNTGELFF. CDR3 sequence (DNA): TGCAGCGTTGAAGTTGGCGGGAACACCGGGGAGCTGTTTTTT.

V is TRBV15 and J is TRBJ1-1; D is uncertain. CDR1 and CDR2 (germline): LNHNV, YYDKDF (reference sequence). This CDR3 is 15 amino acids long. Trimming took 1 base from V and 4 from J, leaving 13 bases between them. CDR3 coding DNA: TGTGCCACCAGCAGAGCCTTTGGGGTAACCACTGAAGCTTTCTTT. Translated: CATSRAFGVTTEAFF.

On this clone: This sample also contains other DNA sequences that code for the same CDR3. This sequence joins TRBV6-5 and TRBJ2-1, with D perhaps given as TRBD1 or TRBD2 (5 bases each). The CDR3 totals 13 residues. The germline gives CDR1 MNHEY, CDR2 SVGAGI. The V and J ends lost 5 bases and 4 bases respectively, with 9 bases between them. CDR3 DNA sequence: TGTGCCAGCAGTCGGGACGGTTACAATGAGCAGTTCTTC. This translates into CASSRDGYNEQFF.

The chain carries TRBV30 and TRBJ1-6; D might be TRBD1 (6 bases). The CDR3 consists of 13 residues. The germline gives CDR1 GTSNPN, CDR2 SVGIG (reference sequence). V lost 1 base and J 14 bases, leaving 15 bases between the germline ends. The CDR3 coding sequence is TGTGCCTGGAGTGCCTGGGGGCAGGGCACCCTCCACTTT. It encodes CAWSAWGQGTLHF.

This clone was seen more than once but under ten times. The V and J genes are TRBV27 and TRBJ2-5; 8 bases line up with TRBD1. Trimming removed 4 bases from V and 5 bases from J; junction bases left unmatched: 6. The CDR3 covers 14 residues. Germline loops: CDR1 MNHEY, CDR2 SMNVEV (reference sequence). The CDR3 nucleotides are TGTGCCAGCAGTTCGGGACAGGACCTGGAGACCCAGTACTTC. Residues: CASSSGQDLETQYF.

The sample holds a few counts of this clone. The rearrangement uses TRBV30 and TRBJ2-7; weak D call: TRBD1 (5 bases). The CDR3 consists of 12 residues. V lost 2 bases, J lost 3 bases, and 8 bases lay in between. Germline values: CDR1 GTSNPN, CDR2 SVGIG (reference sequence). The CDR3 here is CAWSTQGYEQYF. The CDR3 DNA reads as TGTGCCTGGAGTACGCAGGGCTACGAGCAGTACTTC. The entire variable domain, with the rest obtained from reference TRBV30 and TRBJ2-7, is as follows: SQTIHQWPATLVQPVGSPLSLECTVEGTSNPNLYWYRQAAGRGLQLLFYSVGIGQISSEVPQNLSASRPQDRQFILSSKKLLLSDSGFYLCAWSTQGYEQYFGPGTRLTVT.

The rearrangement links TRBV6-5 to TRBJ1-1; no clear D gene. The germline V gene has CDR1 MNHEY and CDR2 SVGAGI. Trimming left V 0 bases short and J 1 base short, with 12 bases between. This CDR3 contains 16 residues. The CDR3 sequence is CASSYSMSLGNTEAFF. The CDR3 coding sequence is TGTGCCAGCAGTTACTCGATGAGCTTGGGGAACACTGAAGCTTTCTTT.

In its sample, this clone was seen a few times. The chain has TRBV7-2 and TRBJ2-5, with TRBD2 matching 12 bases. CDR3 size: 15 residues. The junction had 4 bases not matched to a gene; V was cut back by 6 bases and J by 2 bases. CDR1 and CDR2 (germline): SGHTA, FQGNSA. The CDR3 nucleotides are TGTGCCAGCAGGCGTGGGACTAGCGGGCAAGAGACCCAGTACTTC. Translation: CASRRGTSGQETQYF. Complete variable domain (other parts from reference TRBV7-2 and TRBJ2-5): GAGVSQSPSNKVTEKGKDVELRCDPISGHTALYWYRQSLGQGLEFLIYFQGNSAPDKSGLPSDRFSAERTGGSVSTLTIQRTQQEDSAVYLCASRRGTSGQETQYFGPGTRLLVL.

This clone was counted a few times. For the CDR3, the DNA is TGTGCCAGCAGCCTCCAGCGGGTGACAGACCTCTCTGGGGCCAACGTCCTGACTTTC. Translation gives CASSLQRVTDLSGANVLTF. The chain joins TRBV7-2 to TRBJ2-6, with D maybe TRBD2 (6 bases). V lost 5 bases and J 0 bases, leaving 20 bases between the germline ends. CDR1 SGHTA and CDR2 FQGNSA come from the germline V gene. CDR3 length: 19 residues.

This clone has only a few counts. The J gene is TRBJ2-5, the V gene TRBV10-3; D gene uncertain. The V and J ends lost 6 bases and 2 bases respectively, with 16 bases between them. CDR3 length: 15 amino acids. CDR1 and CDR2 from the germline V gene are ENHRY and SYGVKD. This chain's CDR3 is CAISSSTERQETQYF. The DNA for the CDR3 is TGTGCCATCAGCTCCTCGACGGAGCGTCAAGAGACCCAGTACTTC.

V gene TRBV20-1 combines with J gene TRBJ2-7; no firm D call. This CDR3 has 10 residues. The germline V gene encodes CDR1 DFQATT and CDR2 SNEGSKA (reference sequence). Trimming took 6 bases from V and 3 from J, leaving 6 bases between them. CDR3 bases: TGCAGTGCCGCCCGCTACGAGCAGTACTTC. Its translation: CSAARYEQYF.

This clone has a handful of counts. The chain carries TRBV7-2 and TRBJ1-6, with D tentatively TRBD1 (6 bases). Per the germline V gene, CDR1 is SGHTA and CDR2 is FQGNSA. Trimming stripped 0 bases from V and 9 bases from J, with 12 bases between. The CDR3 consists of 15 residues. In DNA, the CDR3 is TGTGCCAGCAGCTTAGCGCAGGGGTTCAGTTCACCCCTCCACTTT. Translated: CASSLAQGFSSPLHF.

This clone occurred a few times. The chain links TRBV30 to TRBJ1-4; D possibly corresponds to TRBD1 (5 bases). CDR3 length: 13 amino acids. Deletions cut 4 bases from V and 3 bases from J, with 9 bases between. The germline gives CDR1 GTSNPN, CDR2 SVGIG (reference sequence). For the CDR3, the DNA is TGTGCCTGGAATCGGGGGGCTAATGAAAAACTGTTTTTT. Residues: CAWNRGANEKLFF.

This clone was detected only a few times. This chain joins TRBV14 and TRBJ2-1; the D gene is possibly TRBD2 (6 bases). Germline lookup yields CDR1 SGHDN and CDR2 FVKESK. The CDR3 is 16 amino acids. Trimming stripped 2 bases from V and 8 bases from J, with 19 bases between. The CDR3 loop reads CASSQRTGGTGDEQFF. Here the CDR3 DNA reads TGTGCCAGCAGCCAACGGACCGGCGGGACCGGGGATGAGCAGTTCTTC. The variable domain in full, with the rest retrieved from reference TRBV14 and TRBJ2-1, is EAGVTQFPSHSVIEKGQTVTLRCDPISGHDNLYWYRRVMGKEIKFLLHFVKESKQDESGMPNNRFLAERTGGTYSTLKVQPAELEDSGVYFCASSQRTGGTGDEQFFGPGTRLTVL.

This clone showed up just a few times. V gene TRBV30 combines with J gene TRBJ2-2; D call uncertain. The V gene's germline CDR1 is GTSNPN and CDR2 SVGIG (reference sequence). The CDR3 is made up of 15 amino acids. V lost 2 bases to trimming and J lost 7 bases, with 17 bases between them. The CDR3 here is CAWSPLSLSGGELFF. DNA of the CDR3: TGTGCCTGGAGTCCACTCAGTCTGTCTGGCGGGGAGCTGTTTTTT.